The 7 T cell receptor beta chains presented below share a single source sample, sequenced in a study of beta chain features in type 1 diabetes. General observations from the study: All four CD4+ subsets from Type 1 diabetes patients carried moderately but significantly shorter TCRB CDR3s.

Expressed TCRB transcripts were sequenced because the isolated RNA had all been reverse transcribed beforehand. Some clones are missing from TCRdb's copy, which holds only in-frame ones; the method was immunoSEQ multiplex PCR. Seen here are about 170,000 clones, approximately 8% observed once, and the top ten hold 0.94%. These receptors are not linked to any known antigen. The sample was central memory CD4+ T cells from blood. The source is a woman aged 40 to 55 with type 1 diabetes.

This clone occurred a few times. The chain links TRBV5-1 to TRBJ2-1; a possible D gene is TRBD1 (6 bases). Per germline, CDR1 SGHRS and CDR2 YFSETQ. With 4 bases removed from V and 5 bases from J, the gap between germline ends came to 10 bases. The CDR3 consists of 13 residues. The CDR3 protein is CASSGQNNNEQFF. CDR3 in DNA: TGCGCCAGCAGCGGACAGAACAACAATGAGCAGTTCTTC.

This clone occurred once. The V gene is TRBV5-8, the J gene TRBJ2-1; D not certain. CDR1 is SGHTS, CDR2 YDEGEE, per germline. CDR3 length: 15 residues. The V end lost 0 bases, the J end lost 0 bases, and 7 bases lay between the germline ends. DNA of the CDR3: TGTGCCAGCAGCTTGGCCCGGAGCTCCTACAATGAGCAGTTCTTC. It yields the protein CASSLARSSYNEQFF.

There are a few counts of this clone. The CDR3 coding sequence is TGTGCCAGCTCACCACAAAGACTAGCGGGGGCGAACACCGGGGAGCTGTTTTTT. Protein: CASSPQRLAGANTGELFF. The chain employs TRBV18 and TRBJ2-2; 12 nucleotides align to TRBD2. The CDR3 runs to 18 residues. Germline V gene sequence: CDR1 KGHSH, CDR2 LQKENI. Trimming at V came to 1 base and at J to 0 bases, leaving 3 bases not matched to a gene.

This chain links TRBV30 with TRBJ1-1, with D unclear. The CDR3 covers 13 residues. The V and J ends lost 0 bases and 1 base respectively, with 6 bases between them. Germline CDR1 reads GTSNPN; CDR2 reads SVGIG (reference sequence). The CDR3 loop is CAWSVAQNTEAFF. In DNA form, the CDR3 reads TGTGCCTGGAGTGTAGCCCAGAACACTGAAGCTTTCTTT.

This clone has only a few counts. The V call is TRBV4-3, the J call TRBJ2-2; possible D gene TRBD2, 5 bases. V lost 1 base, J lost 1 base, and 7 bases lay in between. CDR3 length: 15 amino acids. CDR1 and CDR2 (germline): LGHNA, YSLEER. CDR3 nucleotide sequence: TGCGCCAGCAGCCAAGCGGGGATGAACACCGGGGAGCTGTTTTTT. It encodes CASSQAGMNTGELFF.

CDR3: CASSSGQGTEAFF. The CDR3 coding sequence is TGTGCCAGCAGCTCCGGACAGGGCACTGAAGCTTTCTTT. The V call is TRBV7-6, the J call TRBJ1-1, with 8 bases lining up with TRBD1. Germline V CDR1 and CDR2: SGHVS, FNYEAQ. The V segment lost 4 bases and the J segment 4 bases; nucleotides outside the gene matches: 2. The CDR3 is 13 amino acids.

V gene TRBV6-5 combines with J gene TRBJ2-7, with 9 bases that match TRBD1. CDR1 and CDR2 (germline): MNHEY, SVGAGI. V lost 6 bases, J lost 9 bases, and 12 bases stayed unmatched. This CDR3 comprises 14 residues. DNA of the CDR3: TGTGCCAGCAGCCAACCGAACAGGGGGCAAGTGCAGTACTTC. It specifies CASSQPNRGQVQYF.